This T cell receptor beta chain was identified during a study of CXCR3 chemokines and chemotherapy response in bladder cancer (dated by TCRdb to 2022 to 2024). About the investigation overall: Whether chemotherapy response in human bladder cancer was predicted by intratumoral CXCR3 chemokine system activity was examined in the study.

Cut back by 5 bases and 4 bases, the V and J ends lie 20 bases apart. From cysteine to phenylalanine, the CDR3 is 16 amino acids long. Only CDR3 DNA is held: 48 bases, read in frame from base 1. Sequences MNHNS (CDR1) and SASEGT (CDR2) are obtained from the germline V gene. Library preparation employed PCR. The sample was run on an Illumina HiSeq 2500. TCRdb reran the public reads through fastp at Q25 and MiXCR, keeping productive beta chains. Every entry covers one CDR3 protein and lists the most common genes and DNA from its rows. A total of over a thousand distinct CDR3 sequences appear in this sample, under 20% of them only once. Of the sample, 35% to 55% is held by the ten largest clones. About this clonotype: There is no known antigen for this receptor. Base qualities are missing; no much larger clone stands one base away.

The receptor was isolated from a human donor with bladder cancer that did not respond to neoadjuvant chemotherapy. The sequence is built from TRBV6-1 and TRBJ1-1, with TRBD1 as a weak D call on 6 bases. Collection of the sample occurred from a patient whose treatment included neoadjuvant chemotherapy. Here is the DNA: TGTGCCAGCAGTTATTCGACATGGGGGCCGGTCACTGAAGCTTTCTTT. It translates as CASSYSTWGPVTEAFF.